The T cell receptor beta chain described here comes from a study of blood T cell repertoires in COVID-19. In the original workflow: Amplification of reference gene primers was used by the study to estimate nucleated cell counts. Assay: immunoSEQ multiplex PCR; the TCRdb copy retains only in-frame clones and omits some. V, J and clone size are those of that table, while D and trimming were read from the DNA. The table lists more than 400,000 clones, 80% to 95% of them singletons, with under 0.7% in the top ten. Participants were aged about 18 to 95 years, lived in 20 to 30 US areas, and enrolled virtually. CDR3 size: 15 residues. Trimming stripped 5 bases from V and 4 bases from J, with 15 bases between. The germline V gene has CDR1 SGHTA and CDR2 FQGTGA.

The sample consisted of PBMCs or T cells enriched from blood (not recorded which). The rearrangement joins TRBV7-3 to TRBJ1-5; D is ambiguous. The sequence came from a man younger than 30 who had recovered from COVID-19. In DNA, the CDR3 is TGTGCCAGCAGCCCCTCGGGTAGTTCTAATCAGCCCCAGCATTTT. Translating gives CASSPSGSSNQPQHF. Variable domain in full (rest from reference TRBV7-3 and TRBJ1-5): GAGVSQTPSNKVTEKGKYVELRCDPISGHTALYWYRQSLGQGPEFLIYFQGTGAADDSGLPNDRFFAVRPEGSVSTLKIQRTERGDSAVYLCASSPSGSSNQPQHFGDGTRLSIL.